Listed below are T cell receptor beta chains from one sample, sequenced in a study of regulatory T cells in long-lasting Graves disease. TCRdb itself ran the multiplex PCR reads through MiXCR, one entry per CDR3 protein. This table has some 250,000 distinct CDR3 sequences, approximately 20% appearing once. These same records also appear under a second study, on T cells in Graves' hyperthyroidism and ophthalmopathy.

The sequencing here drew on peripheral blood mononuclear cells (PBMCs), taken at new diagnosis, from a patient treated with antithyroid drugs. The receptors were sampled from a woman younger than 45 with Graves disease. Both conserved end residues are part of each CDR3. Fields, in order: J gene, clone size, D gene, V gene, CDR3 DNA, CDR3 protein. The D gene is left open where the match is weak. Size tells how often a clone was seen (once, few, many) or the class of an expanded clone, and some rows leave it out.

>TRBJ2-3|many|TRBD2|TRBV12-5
TGTGCTAGTGCCCTGGGACTAGCGGGGGATACGCAGTATTTT
CASALGLAGDTQYF
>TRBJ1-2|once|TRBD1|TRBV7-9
TGTGCCAGCAGCAGCCGAACCCGGACAGGGGGCGGTGGCTACACCTTC
CASSSRTRTGGGGYTF
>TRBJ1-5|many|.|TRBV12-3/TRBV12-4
TGTGCCAGCAGTTTCGGGCACAGCAATCAGCCCCAGCATTTT
CASSFGHSNQPQHF
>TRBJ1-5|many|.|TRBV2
TGTGCCAGCAGTGAAGAGGGGGGGATAAGCAATCAGCCCCAGCATTTT
CASSEEGGISNQPQHF
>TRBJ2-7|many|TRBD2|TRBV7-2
TGTGCCAGCAGCCTTCGACTAGCGGGGTACGAGCAGTACTTC
CASSLRLAGYEQYF
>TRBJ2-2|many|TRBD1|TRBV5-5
TGTGCCAGCAGCTTGCGGCGTTCTGTTGGGACAGGGTTAACCGGGGAGCTGTTTTTT
CASSLRRSVGTGLTGELFF
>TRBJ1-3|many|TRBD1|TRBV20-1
TGCAGTGCTCTAGGACAGGCAGTGACTGGAAACACCATATATTTT
CSALGQAVTGNTIYF
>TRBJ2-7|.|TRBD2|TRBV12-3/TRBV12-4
TGTGCCAGCAGTAGTCTAGCGGGTATTTTGGCGGCGGATGAGCAGTACTTC
CASSSLAGILAADEQYF
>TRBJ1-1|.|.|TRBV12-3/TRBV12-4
TGTGTTAGCGGCTACAGTCTGAACACTGAAGCTTTCTTT
CVSGYSLNTEAFF
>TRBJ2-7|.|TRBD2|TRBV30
TGTGCCTGGAATCCGAAGGGACTAGCGGAGCTCTACGAGCAGTACTTC
CAWNPKGLAELYEQYF
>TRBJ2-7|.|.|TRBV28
TGTGCCAGCAGGCCTGGGACGGACGCTTACGAGCAGTACTTC
CASRPGTDAYEQYF
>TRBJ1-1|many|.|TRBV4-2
TGTGCCAGCAGCCAAGATCGGGTTCAGCTCCATGCTTTCTTT
CASSQDRVQLHAFF
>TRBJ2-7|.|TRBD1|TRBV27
TGTGCCAGCAGTTTACGTTTGGGACAGGGGGCGTTCTACGAGCAGTACTTC
CASSLRLGQGAFYEQYF
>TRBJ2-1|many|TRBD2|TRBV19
TGTGCCAGTAGCCAATACAACTGGGGAGGGAAGGATGAGCAGTTCTTC
CASSQYNWGGKDEQFF
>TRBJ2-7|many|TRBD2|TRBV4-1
TGCGCCAGCAGCCAAGTCCCTAGCGGGGTCTACGAGCAGTACTTC
CASSQVPSGVYEQYF
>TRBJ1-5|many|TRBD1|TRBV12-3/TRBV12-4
TGTGCCAGCGACCGACAGGGGAATCAGCCCCAGCATTTT
CASDRQGNQPQHF
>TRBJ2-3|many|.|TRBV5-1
TGCGCCAGCAGCTTGGCCGTCAGTCAAGATACGCAGTATTTT
CASSLAVSQDTQYF
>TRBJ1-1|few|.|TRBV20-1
TGCAGTGCCCGTACAGGGAGCTACACTGAAGCTTTCTTT
CSARTGSYTEAFF
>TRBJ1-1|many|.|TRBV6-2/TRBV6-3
TGTGCCAGCAGTTACGACAGGCTCACTGAAGCTTTCTTT
CASSYDRLTEAFF